This entry features one TCR beta chain sequence. The record originates from a study of blood T cell repertoires in COVID-19. Study-level information: PBMCs, B-cell-depleted T cells, or T cells provided the cDNA or gDNA that made up the material.

Produced via immunoSEQ multiplex PCR; TCRdb's table is partial and in-frame only. Of roughly 100,000 clones listed, around 74% were seen once; the top ten hold approximately 18%. V lost 4 bases and J lost 0, with 11 bases in between. Germline loops: CDR1 LNHDA, CDR2 SQIVND (reference sequence). This CDR3 is built from 15 residues. The chain couples TRBV19 to TRBJ2-3, with D tentatively TRBD2 (5 bases). Specimen: peripheral blood. This TCR came from a woman of 80 years or more with active or convalescent COVID-19. In DNA form, the CDR3 reads TGTGCCAGTAGTAAGGTAGCGACTAGCACAGATACGCAGTATTTT. Amino acids: CASSKVATSTDTQYF.